Below are 4 T cell receptor beta chains sequenced from a single sample in a study of T cell repertoires in cytomegalovirus infection. TCRdb reanalysed the reads using MiXCR and keeps one entry per CDR3 protein. The sample lists tens of thousands of distinct CDR3 sequences; 3% to 4.5% were seen once. Sample: PBMCs. The receptors come from a human donor in good health (CMV status not recorded). Some clones in this sample may be carry-over from other donors' samples.

This clonotype showed up many times. The genes are TRBV7-4 and TRBJ2-3, with D unclear. V shed 3 bases and J shed 2 bases, with 6 bases lying between them. The CDR3 has 13 amino acids. Germline CDR1 and CDR2: SGHVT and SQSDAQ. The CDR3 DNA follows: TGTGCCAGCAGCTTCGACTTCACAGATACGCAGTATTTT. The encoded protein is CASSFDFTDTQYF.

The sample holds many counts of this clonotype. The chain recombines TRBV29-1 with TRBJ2-3; maybe TRBD2 (7 bases). The CDR3 is 13 residues long. V gave up 4 bases and J gave up 11 bases, with 19 bases separating them. Germline CDR1 SQVTM, CDR2 ANQGSEA. The CDR3 nucleotides read TGCAGCGTTGTGGAGGGAGGGGGGGGCCGGCAGTATTTT. This sequence encodes CSVVEGGGGRQYF.

This clonotype was counted ten times or more. The gene calls are TRBV19 and TRBJ2-1; tentatively, D is TRBD1 or TRBD2 (5 bases each). The germline gives CDR1 LNHDA, CDR2 SQIVND (reference sequence). This CDR3 is built from 13 residues. V was cut by 3 bases and J by 9 bases, with 12 bases left in between. As DNA, the CDR3 is TGTGCCAGTAGTATGGGACCTACACCTGAGCAGTTCTTC. Translation gives CASSMGPTPEQFF.

The chain links TRBV6-2 or TRBV6-3 to TRBJ2-7; 7 nucleotides align to TRBD2. Germline CDR1 and CDR2: MNHEY and SVGEGT. V was clipped by 4 bases and J by 3 bases; unmatched bases: 6. The CDR3 length is 14 residues. CDR3 bases: TGTGCCAGCAGTTCGGGGGGAGGCTACTACGAGCAGTACTTC. Protein: CASSSGGGYYEQYF.